This TCR beta chain was retrieved from a study of patients and donors after allogeneic stem cell transplantation. The germline gives CDR1 MNHEY, CDR2 SVGAGI. The ends lost 4 bases at V and 13 bases at J; junction bases unmatched: 8. The CDR3 loop spans 14 amino acids. TCRdb called the RT-PCR reads again in MiXCR, with one record for every CDR3 protein. The sample shows about a million distinct CDR3 sequences, more than 15% of them seen only once. Sequenced input: blood, either unsorted or a sorted T cell fraction (not recorded which). The sequence was collected from a human donor who was either an allogeneic HSCT recipient or a stem cell or donor lymphocyte infusion donor (not recorded which). It is not recorded whose cells these are; they may come from a transplant donor. The chain couples TRBV6-5 to TRBJ2-1; 12 nucleotides line up with TRBD2. CDR3 bases: TGTGCCAGCAGTTCCAGGACTAGCGGGATTTCACAGTTCTTC. Translation gives CASSSRTSGISQFF.